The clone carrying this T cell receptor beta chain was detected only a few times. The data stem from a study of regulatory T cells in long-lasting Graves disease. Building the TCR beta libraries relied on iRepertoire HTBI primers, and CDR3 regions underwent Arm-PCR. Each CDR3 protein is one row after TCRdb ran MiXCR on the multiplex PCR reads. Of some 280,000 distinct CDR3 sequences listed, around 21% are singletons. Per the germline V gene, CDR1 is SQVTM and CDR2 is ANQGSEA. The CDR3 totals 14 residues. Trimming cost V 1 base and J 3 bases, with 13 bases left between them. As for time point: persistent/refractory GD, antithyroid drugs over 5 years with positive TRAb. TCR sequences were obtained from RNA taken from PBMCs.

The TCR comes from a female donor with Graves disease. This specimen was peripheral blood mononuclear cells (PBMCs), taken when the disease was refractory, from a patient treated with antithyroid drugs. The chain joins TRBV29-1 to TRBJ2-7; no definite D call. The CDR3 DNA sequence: TGCAGCGTTGAAGCCGACGCGTCCGACTACGAGCAGTACTTC. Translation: CSVEADASDYEQYF.